What follows are 3 T cell receptor beta chains derived from one specimen sequenced in a study of shared clonotypes between healthy human individuals. Only in-frame clones appear in the TCRdb table, and some are missing; sequencing was by immunoSEQ multiplex PCR. In the table there are about 580,000 clones, roughly 98% of which are singletons. As defined, naive CD8 cells were CD45RO-negative and positively selected for CCR7, with terminally differentiated effector memory CD45RA+ cells excluded. Sequences were obtained from naive CD8+ T cells sorted from blood. The receptor source for this set is a man aged 30-40 years in good health.

This clone was recorded once. The rearrangement uses TRBV10-3 and TRBJ2-7; D may match TRBD1 or TRBD2 (6 bases each). CDR1 ENHRY and CDR2 SYGVKD come from the germline V gene. The CDR3 is made up of 15 amino acids. Trimming took 2 bases from V and 0 from J, leaving 11 bases between them. The CDR3 region is CAISEGGGSSYEQYF. The DNA of the CDR3 is TGTGCCATCAGTGAGGGAGGGGGGAGCTCCTACGAGCAGTACTTC.

This clone was observed a single time. J is TRBJ2-7 and V is TRBV7-2; D is uncertain. The CDR3 totals 13 residues. Germline V gives CDR1 SGHTA, CDR2 FQGNSA. Trimming cost V 5 bases and J 2 bases, with 10 bases left between them. The DNA of the CDR3 is TGTGCCAGCAGCCCCTATTCCGCCTACGAGCAGTACTTC. It is translated as CASSPYSAYEQYF. Looking up the rest from reference TRBV7-2 and TRBJ2-7 gives the full variable domain: GAGVSQSPSNKVTEKGKDVELRCDPISGHTALYWYRQSLGQGLEFLIYFQGNSAPDKSGLPSDRFSAERTGGSVSTLTIQRTQQEDSAVYLCASSPYSAYEQYFGPGTRLTVT.

This chain connects TRBV15 to TRBJ2-7, with TRBD1 identical over 10 bases. V gave up 8 bases and J gave up 5 bases; unmatched junction bases: 15. From germline, CDR1 is LNHNV and CDR2 YYDKDF (reference sequence). This CDR3 comprises 16 residues. The chain's CDR3 is CATRPQRGQGRDEQYF. The CDR3 DNA reads as TGTGCCACCCGCCCTCAAAGGGGACAGGGGAGGGACGAGCAGTACTTC.